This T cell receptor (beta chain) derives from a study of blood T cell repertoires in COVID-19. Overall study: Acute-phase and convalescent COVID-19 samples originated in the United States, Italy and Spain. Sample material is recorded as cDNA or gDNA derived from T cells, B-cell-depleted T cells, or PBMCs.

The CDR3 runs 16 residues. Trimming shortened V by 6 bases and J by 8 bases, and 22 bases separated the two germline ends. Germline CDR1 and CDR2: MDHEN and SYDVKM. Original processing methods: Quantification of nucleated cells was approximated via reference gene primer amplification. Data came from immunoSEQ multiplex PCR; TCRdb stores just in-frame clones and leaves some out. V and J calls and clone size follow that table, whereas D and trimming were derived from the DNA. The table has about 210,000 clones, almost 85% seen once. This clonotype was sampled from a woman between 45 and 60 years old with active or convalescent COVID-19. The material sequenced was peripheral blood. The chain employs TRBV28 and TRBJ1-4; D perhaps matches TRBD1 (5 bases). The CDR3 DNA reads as TGTGCCAGCAGGTGGGGTCGAAGGGGCATCAAGGAAAAACTGTTTTTT. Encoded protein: CASRWGRRGIKEKLFF.